This TCR beta chain was identified in a study of T-cell reconstitution after alpha-beta-depleted transplantation in children (TCRdb year 2016). For the study in its entirety: The study quantitatively tracked T-cell immune reconstitution after TCRalphabeta/CD19-depleted allogeneic hematopoietic cell transplantation in children using TCR repertoire profiling.

The meaning of the sample's treatment or condition label: allogeneic hematopoietic cell transplantation with graft depleted of TCRalphabeta T cells and CD19 B cells. TCRalphabeta/CD19-depleted allogeneic hematopoietic cell grafts were given to the transplant recipients, all of whom were children. Receptor amplification or capture employed PCR. Sequencing was carried out with an Illumina HiSeq 2500. TCR libraries were prepared with molecular barcoding, using unique molecular identifiers to normalize TCRbeta repertoire quantification. Through fastp at Q25 and MiXCR, TCRdb rebuilt clones from the public reads, retaining in-frame beta chains. Identical CDR3 proteins give one entry, which carries the most common genes and DNA. The sample table shows 250,000 to 400,000 distinct CDR3 sequences, and around 25% are seen once. The ten biggest clones cover approximately 9.9% of the sample. The CDR1 and CDR2 encoded by the germline V gene (reference sequence) are MNHEY and SMNVEV. V trim: 5 bases; J trim: 2 bases; unmatched bases: 6. The cysteine opens and the phenylalanine closes a CDR3 of 14 amino acids. Only the CDR3 part of the read is kept: 42 bases, read in frame from the first base.

In this sample, this clonotype turned up a few times. Its antigen specificity is not known. Base qualities were left out, and no much larger clone turns up one base away. Broad study findings and their caveats: About two months after transplant, the apparently early recovery of alphabetaT-cell counts reportedly depended on just several hundred clones that had expanded rapidly and came from non-depleted graft cells. Hyperexpanded clone frequencies declined over subsequent months; after one year, T-cell counts and TCRbeta diversity were mostly attributed to newly produced T cells. In some patients, the high TCRbeta diversity seen at day 60 was put down to recipient T cells and intrathymic progenitors that had survived conditioning.

The source of this sequence is a male patient aged 10 to 17 who had a stem cell transplant for acute lymphoblastic leukemia, so the T cells may come from the graft donor. The specimen comprised PBMCs, mostly from graft donor cells, sampled 180 days after TCRalphabeta/CD19-depleted stem cell transplant. The chain employs TRBV27 and TRBJ2-7, with 7 middle bases fitting TRBD1. CDR3 reads: CASSPGQVPYEQYF. The nucleotide sequence reads as follows: TGTGCCAGCAGTCCCGGACAGGTTCCCTACGAGCAGTACTTC.